These 32 T cell receptor beta chains came from one sample sequenced in a study of blood T cells in healthy people across ages (dated by TCRdb to 2013 to 2016). The library was obtained by 5' RACE. This sample was sequenced with an Illumina HiSeq 2500. The second PCR ran for about 7 to 11 cycles and used a J-beta primer mix along with a sample-barcoded 5' primer. TCRdb handled the public reads itself, with Q25 trimming in fastp and clone calling in MiXCR, and kept productive beta chains. Entries are consolidated by CDR3 protein sequence, retaining the most common genes and DNA. Recorded for this sample are under 1,100,000 distinct CDR3 sequences; approximately 25% of them occurred a single time. The ten largest clones add up to less than 0.75% of the sample. The data were also submitted as part of a second study, on T cells of mothers and their children.

Sample: blood. These receptors came from a girl aged 2 to 9 in good health.

This clonotype has just a few counts. The chain links TRBV3-1 to TRBJ2-2; 11 bases fit TRBD2. The CDR3 spans 15 residues. The ends lost 2 bases at V and 6 bases at J; junction bases unmatched: 2. CDR1 and CDR2 from the germline V gene are LGHDT and YNNKEL (reference sequence). CDR3 amino acids: CASSQLAGGPGELFF. The DNA for the CDR3 is TGTGCCAGCAGCCAACTAGCGGGAGGTCCCGGGGAGCTGTTTTTT.

J is TRBJ2-1 and V is TRBV27; possible D gene TRBD2, 5 bases. V lost 2 bases, J lost 6 bases, and 11 bases lay in between. Germline-derived CDR1 and CDR2 are MNHEY and SMNVEV (reference sequence). The length of the CDR3 is 14 residues. The DNA of the CDR3 is TGTGCCAGCAGTTTACGGGAACAGATCAATGAGCAGTTCTTC. Translation gives CASSLREQINEQFF.

This sequence joins TRBV6-5 and TRBJ2-1; D is possibly TRBD2 (6 bases). The CDR3 is 14 residues long. Trimming left V 8 bases short and J 8 bases short, with 19 bases between. The V gene's germline CDR1 is MNHEY and CDR2 SVGAGI. The CDR3 loop is CASRGAGRLDEQFF. In DNA form, the CDR3 reads TGTGCCAGCCGCGGGGCGGGACGGTTGGATGAGCAGTTCTTC.

This clonotype was seen a few times. This chain links TRBV4-3 with TRBJ1-2; D unclear. This CDR3 region has 16 residues. The V end was cut by 0 bases, the J end by 0 bases, with 11 bases between. Germline V gives CDR1 LGHNA, CDR2 YSLEER. The CDR3 coding sequence is TGCGCCAGCAGCCAAGATCGGCAGAGCCCTAACTATGGCTACACCTTC. Translated, it gives CASSQDRQSPNYGYTF.

This clonotype turned up a few times. The chain joins TRBV7-9 to TRBJ1-4; 8 nucleotides agree with TRBD1. V trimming: 4 bases; J trimming: 7 bases; junction bases outside the gene matches: 8. Germline CDR1 is SEHNR and CDR2 is FQNEAQ (reference sequence). The length of the CDR3 is 15 residues. The CDR3 region is CASSSPGQGVEKLFF. As DNA, the CDR3 is TGTGCCAGCAGCTCGCCAGGACAGGGAGTTGAAAAACTGTTTTTT.

The chain combines TRBV29-1 with TRBJ2-6; D gene ambiguous. Germline V gives CDR1 SQVTM, CDR2 ANQGSEA. Trimming removed 4 bases at V and 4 bases at J, with 8 bases between. This CDR3 has 13 residues. Here the CDR3 reads CSVGNGGANVLTF. The DNA for the CDR3 is TGCAGCGTTGGGAATGGCGGGGCCAACGTCCTGACTTTC.

This clonotype was observed a handful of times. The V call is TRBV11-2, the J call TRBJ1-6; D uncertain. Trimming took off 2 bases at V and 0 bases at J, with 2 bases between the two ends. Germline CDR1 and CDR2: SGHAT and FQNNGV. The CDR3 contains 14 residues. As DNA, the CDR3 is TGTGCCAGCAGCTTAATCTCCTATAATTCACCCCTCCACTTT. It is translated as CASSLISYNSPLHF.

The sample holds a few counts of this clonotype. V and J are TRBV9 and TRBJ2-5; D perhaps matches TRBD2 (6 bases). Judging by the DNA end, TRBJ2-7 fits better; the J call may be wrong. Germline values: CDR1 SGDLS, CDR2 YYNGEE. This CDR3 has 13 residues. CDR3 bases: TGTGCCAGCAGCGTGAGTAGCGGCTACGAGCAGTACTTC. Translating it yields CASSVSSGYEQYF.

The J gene is TRBJ1-5, the V gene TRBV12-3 or TRBV12-4; D is perhaps TRBD1 (5 bases). V was trimmed by 8 bases and J by 6 bases, leaving 11 bases between them. The CDR3 length is 12 residues. The CDR3, as DNA: TGTGCCAGCGGGGGGGATCGTCAGCCCCAGCATTTT. Translated: CASGGDRQPQHF.

The chain couples TRBV5-1 to TRBJ1-2, with 9 bases lining up with TRBD1. CDR3 size: 16 residues. Trimming took 4 bases from V and 5 from J; bases not matched to a gene: 12. Germline V gene data show CDR1 as SGHRS and CDR2 as YFSETQ. Here the CDR3 DNA reads TGCGCCAGCAGCCCTCCGGGACAGGGTGGGGTATATGGCTACACCTTC. Amino acids: CASSPPGQGGVYGYTF.

The sample holds a few counts of this clonotype. V gene TRBV29-1 combines with J gene TRBJ1-1; maybe TRBD1 (5 bases). The germline V and J ends were trimmed by 7 bases and 6 bases, with 18 bases remaining between them. The CDR3 runs to 13 residues. Germline lookup yields CDR1 SQVTM and CDR2 ANQGSEA. CDR3 DNA: TGCAGCGCCCAGGGTTGGGCTATCGCTGAAGCTTTCTTT. Its protein product is CSAQGWAIAEAFF.

The V and J genes are TRBV20-1 and TRBJ1-4; possible D gene TRBD1, 6 bases. Per germline, CDR1 DFQATT and CDR2 SNEGSKA (reference sequence). Trimming cost V 4 bases and J 8 bases, with 14 bases left between them. The CDR3 is 13 amino acids. This CDR3 reads CSAIARGREKLFF. Here the CDR3 DNA reads TGCAGTGCTATAGCCAGGGGTCGAGAAAAACTGTTTTTT.

The V and J genes are TRBV7-2 and TRBJ2-5; D unresolved. The end of the DNA aligns better with TRBJ2-1, so the J call may be wrong. CDR1 and CDR2 from the germline V gene are SGHTA and FQGNSA. The CDR3 is 17 residues long. The CDR3, as DNA: TGTGCCAGCAGCAAAAGCAAAACGATGACCCCGGTATTGGAGCAGTTCTTC. This encodes CASSKSKTMTPVLEQFF.

Only a few counts were recorded for this clonotype. The chain is built from TRBV6-2 or TRBV6-3 and TRBJ1-5; D remains unclear. CDR3 length equals 16 residues. Germline V lookup: CDR1 MNHEY, CDR2 SVGEGT. V dropped 7 bases and J dropped 5 bases, with 21 bases sitting between them. This CDR3 reads CASNPSFVRRDQPQHF. In nucleotides, the CDR3 is TGTGCCAGCAACCCCTCATTCGTCAGGAGGGATCAGCCCCAGCATTTT.

The chain employs TRBV12-3 or TRBV12-4 and TRBJ2-6; D unresolved. Trimming took 11 bases from V and 3 from J, leaving 5 bases between them. This CDR3 is built from 11 residues. CDR3 DNA sequence: TGTGCCTCGGGTGGGGCCAACGTCCTGACTTTC. Protein sequence: CASGGANVLTF.

The rearrangement joins TRBV25-1 to TRBJ1-2, with D maybe TRBD1 (6 bases). Germline CDR1 and CDR2: MGHDK and SYGVNS. The CDR3 length is 16 residues. Trimming removed 3 bases from V and 8 bases from J, with 22 bases in between. Here the CDR3 reads CASSDKIQGSIYGYTF. The CDR3 DNA follows: TGTGCCAGCAGTGATAAAATACAGGGATCGATCTACGGCTACACCTTC.

The rearrangement joins TRBV5-1 to TRBJ1-2, with a tentative D call TRBD1 (6 bases). The CDR3 is 14 amino acids. With 3 bases removed from V and 3 bases from J, the gap between germline ends came to 12 bases. The germline gives CDR1 SGHRS, CDR2 YFSETQ. CDR3 residues: CASSSAGVDYGYTF. The CDR3 DNA is TGCGCCAGCAGCTCGGCAGGGGTGGACTATGGCTACACCTTC.

The chain uses TRBV9 and TRBJ1-6; D unclear. This CDR3 has 16 residues. The V end was cut by 4 bases, the J end by 0 bases, with 11 bases between. The germline V gene encodes CDR1 SGDLS and CDR2 YYNGEE. The CDR3 bases are TGTGCCAGCAGCAGACGGTCGAGCTCCTATAATTCACCCCTCCACTTT. It translates to CASSRRSSSYNSPLHF.

The genes are TRBV6-6 and TRBJ2-4, with 10 bases that match TRBD1. Germline assignment: CDR1 MNHNY and CDR2 SVGAGI (reference sequence). The CDR3 runs to 12 residues. V lost 8 bases to trimming and J lost 8 bases; unmatched junction nucleotides: 3. CDR3 sequence reads: CASRTGGDIQYF. DNA for the CDR3: TGTGCCAGCCGGACAGGGGGAGACATTCAGTACTTC.

V and J are TRBV7-9 and TRBJ2-7; possible D gene TRBD1, 6 bases. Between the trimmed V and J ends, which lost 3 bases and 0 bases, there was a span of 9 bases. Germline CDR1 SEHNR, CDR2 FQNEAQ (reference sequence). This CDR3 spans 14 amino acids. CDR3 sequence (DNA): TGTGCCAGCAGCTTGCCAGGGGTCTCCTACGAGCAGTACTTC. This gives the protein CASSLPGVSYEQYF.

This clonotype was picked up a small number of times. V and J are TRBV12-3 or TRBV12-4 and TRBJ1-1; D is perhaps TRBD1 (5 bases). The CDR3 covers 15 residues. The V end lost 6 bases, the J end lost 6 bases, and 20 bases lay between the germline ends. The CDR3, as DNA: TGTGCCAGCAGCTTCAATCCCCGGGACTTACCTGAAGCTTTCTTT. It yields the protein CASSFNPRDLPEAFF.

This chain links TRBV4-1 with TRBJ2-1; no reliable D call. The germline V gene has CDR1 MGHRA and CDR2 YSYEKL. Trimming took off 1 base at V and 3 bases at J, with 10 bases between the two ends. The CDR3 consists of 15 residues. The CDR3 bases are TGCGCCAGCAGCCAAGTTAACTCGGTCTACAATGAGCAGTTCTTC. Residues: CASSQVNSVYNEQFF.

This clonotype was counted between two and nine times. The chain is built from TRBV14 and TRBJ2-1; D is ambiguous. In germline, CDR1 is SGHDN, CDR2 FVKESK. The V end lost 2 bases, the J end lost 0 bases, and 11 bases lay between the germline ends. The CDR3 is made up of 16 amino acids. CDR3 sequence (DNA): TGTGCCAGCAGCCAACGAAAAGGTAGCTCCTACAATGAGCAGTTCTTC. Encoded protein: CASSQRKGSSYNEQFF. Full variable domain (remainder filled in from reference TRBV14 and TRBJ2-1): EAGVTQFPSHSVIEKGQTVTLRCDPISGHDNLYWYRRVMGKEIKFLLHFVKESKQDESGMPNNRFLAERTGGTYSTLKVQPAELEDSGVYFCASSQRKGSSYNEQFFGPGTRLTVL.

The chain uses TRBV20-1 and TRBJ2-5; 10 positions agree with TRBD2. The length of the CDR3 is 13 residues. V trimming: 7 bases; J trimming: 5 bases; junction bases outside the gene matches: 7. Germline assignment: CDR1 DFQATT and CDR2 SNEGSKA (reference sequence). The CDR3 DNA is TGCAGTGTCCGGACTAGCGGAAGGGAGACCCAGTACTTC. The encoded protein is CSVRTSGRETQYF.

The chain carries TRBV20-1 and TRBJ1-2; 9 bases fit TRBD1. The ends lost 5 bases at V and 4 bases at J; junction bases unmatched: 8. The CDR3 has 14 amino acids. Per germline, CDR1 DFQATT and CDR2 SNEGSKA (reference sequence). CDR3 residues: CSAWGQGTSYGYTF. The CDR3 DNA follows: TGCAGTGCTTGGGGACAGGGAACGAGCTATGGCTACACCTTC.

The chain recombines TRBV3-1 with TRBJ2-7, with D possibly matching TRBD2 (6 bases). Germline V gene sequence: CDR1 LGHDT, CDR2 YNNKEL (reference sequence). V was trimmed by 4 bases and J by 11 bases, leaving 15 bases between them. The CDR3 length is 12 residues. Here the CDR3 reads CASSLGRGGEYF. CDR3 DNA sequence: TGTGCCAGCAGCCTGGGGAGAGGAGGGGAGTACTTC.

This clonotype has just a few counts. CDR3 nucleotides: TGTGCCAGCAGTTCTGTGCGCGTAAGCCGCTTTCAAATGCAGTATTTT. This codes for CASSSVRVSRFQMQYF. The chain combines TRBV12-3 or TRBV12-4 with TRBJ2-3; D is unresolved. V gave up 4 bases and J gave up 11 bases, with 25 bases separating them. The CDR3 extends over 16 amino acids.

The rearrangement uses TRBV4-1 and TRBJ2-7; TRBD1 matches at 9 bases. J gave up 7 bases and V 3 bases, and 7 bases lay outside the gene matches. The CDR3 is 14 amino acids. Germline CDR1 is MGHRA and CDR2 is YSYEKL. In nucleotides, the CDR3 is TGCGCCAGCAGCCAGCCGGGACAGGGTGGTGAGCAGTACTTC. Residues: CASSQPGQGGEQYF.

This clonotype was counted only a few times. Written as DNA, the CDR3 is TGTGCCAGCAGTGATAGGTGGGGAAGCGGTGAAAAACTGTTTTTT. Protein sequence: CASSDRWGSGEKLFF. The J gene is TRBJ1-4, the V gene TRBV25-1; D is ambiguous. The CDR3 runs to 15 residues. CDR1 is MGHDK, CDR2 SYGVNS, per germline. V gave up 3 bases and J gave up 7 bases, with 15 bases separating them.

In this sample, this clonotype turned up a few times. CDR3 nucleotides: TGCGCCAGCAGCCAAGTGGCGGGGCTCTACGAGCAGTACTTC. Amino acid sequence: CASSQVAGLYEQYF. J is TRBJ2-7 and V is TRBV4-1; TRBD2 might be the D (6 bases). In germline, CDR1 is MGHRA, CDR2 YSYEKL. The germline V and J ends were trimmed by 1 base and 3 bases, with 10 bases remaining between them. The CDR3 extends over 14 amino acids.

The table lists this clonotype with a few counts. The chain links TRBV6-1 to TRBJ2-5; TRBD1 matches at 7 bases. V trimming: 7 bases; J trimming: 3 bases; junction bases outside the gene matches: 8. Germline V gene lookup returns CDR1 MNHNS and CDR2 SASEGT. CDR3 length equals 14 residues. CDR3 nucleotide sequence: TGTGCCAGCACGATAGGGACAGATAAAGAGACCCAGTACTTC. Its translation is CASTIGTDKETQYF.

Only a few counts were recorded for this clonotype. The chain recombines TRBV5-5 with TRBJ2-5, with 10 bases matching TRBD2. The CDR3 has 15 residues. Trimming cost V 1 base and J 7 bases; bases outside gene matches: 7. CDR1 is SGHKS and CDR2 is YYEKEE in the germline V gene (reference sequence). The chain's CDR3 is CASSLIAGGPLTQYF. CDR3 nucleotides: TGTGCCAGCAGCTTGATAGCGGGGGGCCCTCTGACCCAGTACTTC.